This T cell receptor beta chain came from a study of T cells in Graves' hyperthyroidism and ophthalmopathy. Study details: At initial diagnosis, before any treatment had begun, peripheral blood was obtained. Study-wide results and limits: The model forecast ophthalmopathy, anticipating it by a median around 6.5 months before onset.

This clonotype has more than one count but fewer than ten. The antigen remains undetermined. Hyperthyroidism in the patients, aged 18 to 65, was newly diagnosed and under 2 months in duration. The PBMCs had their origin in 7.5 to 10 ml of fresh peripheral blood. J lost 7 bases, V lost 4 bases, and 16 bases had no gene match. There are 18 residues in the CDR3. Germline V gene lookup returns CDR1 SGHDT and CDR2 YYEEEE. Amplified TCR beta CDR3 regions came from RNA transcripts. The HTBI set primed first-round TCR CDR3 RT-PCR. TCRdb reprocessed the multiplex PCR reads with MiXCR, giving one entry per CDR3 protein. The repertoire holds around 400,000 distinct CDR3 sequences, more than 15% seen once, with about 27% in the top ten.

The TCR comes from a young woman with Graves' hyperthyroidism that later progressed to Graves' ophthalmopathy. The material sequenced was blood. The chain employs TRBV5-6 and TRBJ2-7; 14 bases align to TRBD2. The chain's CDR3 is CASSPPTSGRALRGEQYF. CDR3 bases: TGTGCCAGCAGCCCGCCGACTAGCGGGAGGGCCCTTCGGGGGGAGCAGTACTTC.